This TCR beta chain is from a study of blood T cell repertoires in COVID-19. In the study overall: The United States, Italy and Spain were the sources of the acute and convalescent COVID-19 samples. Nucleic acid was either cDNA or gDNA, and it came from T cells, B-cell-depleted T cells, or PBMCs.

Germline CDR1 DFQATT, CDR2 SNEGSKA (reference sequence). The V end lost 3 bases, the J end lost 5 bases, and 8 bases lay between the germline ends. The CDR3 runs 12 residues. Under the authors' procedure: Reference gene primer amplification gave nucleated cell count estimates. This table comes from immunoSEQ multiplex PCR, and its TCRdb copy is limited to in-frame clones, with some not included. The DNA gave D and trimming, while V, J and clone size come from that table. The sample shows under 150,000 clones, around three quarters of them seen only once. Sequencing input: peripheral blood. V is TRBV20-1 and J is TRBJ1-5; tentative D call: TRBD1 (5 bases). This TCR came from a man aged 55 to 70 with acute or convalescent COVID-19. The CDR3 spells CSASGGDQPQHF. The CDR3 DNA reads TGCAGTGCTAGTGGGGGGGATCAGCCCCAGCATTTT.